This T cell receptor beta chain was sequenced during a study of blood T cell repertoires in COVID-19. Study summary: Italy, Spain and the United States were the sources of the convalescent and acute COVID-19 samples.

The V and J ends lost 4 bases and 3 bases, in that order; junction bases with no gene match: 7. The CDR3 loop spans 14 amino acids. Germline lookup yields CDR1 SQVTM and CDR2 ANQGSEA. Per the authors' pipeline: Reference gene primers were amplified, and this amplification served to estimate nucleated cell counts. Assay: immunoSEQ multiplex PCR; the TCRdb copy retains only in-frame clones and omits some. V, J and clone size were drawn from that table, and D and trimming were deduced from the DNA. The repertoire consists of approximately 23,000 clones, with 70% to 90% occurring once and the leading ten covering about 6.5%.

The specimen was peripheral blood. This clonotype was sampled from a woman older than 75 with active COVID-19. The chain links TRBV29-1 to TRBJ2-3, with 7 bases that match TRBD1. CDR3 DNA: TGCAGCGTTGCGACAGGGATAAGTACAGATACGCAGTATTTT. It yields the protein CSVATGISTDTQYF.